These 5 T cell receptor beta chains originate from one sample sequenced in a study of blood T cells in healthy people across ages. Together with a sample-barcoded 5' primer, a J-beta primer mix was included in a second PCR lasting roughly 6 to 12 cycles. Each CDR3 protein is one row after TCRdb ran MiXCR on the 5' RACE reads. The sample lists fewer than 900,000 distinct CDR3 sequences, roughly 41% seen once, with around a fifth in the top ten. The source material was blood. The receptors come from a woman aged 55-75 years in good health.

The CDR3 DNA sequence: TGTGCCAGCAGCGGCTTGGATTCTCTGCAGTACTTC. Translated: CASSGLDSLQYF. V gene TRBV7-8 combines with J gene TRBJ2-5; D remains unclear. The CDR3 loop spans 12 amino acids. The V gene's germline CDR1 is SGHVS and CDR2 FQNEAQ. Deletions cut 5 bases from V and 11 bases from J, with 15 bases between.

V and J are TRBV5-1 and TRBJ2-1; D is perhaps TRBD1 or TRBD2 (5 bases each). Trimming removed 0 bases at V and 4 bases at J, with 14 bases between. This CDR3 comprises 16 residues. Germline V lookup: CDR1 SGHRS, CDR2 YFSETQ. The chain's CDR3 is CASSLEGTQQYNEQFF. The CDR3 DNA sequence: TGCGCCAGCAGCTTGGAGGGGACCCAGCAATACAATGAGCAGTTCTTC.

The J gene is TRBJ2-7, the V gene TRBV5-6, with 16 bases aligning to TRBD2. The CDR3 sequence is 17 residues long. Trimming at V came to 2 bases and at J to 1 base, leaving 3 bases not matched to a gene. Germline V lookup: CDR1 SGHDT, CDR2 YYEEEE. CDR3 DNA sequence: TGTGCCAGCAGCTTCAAGGGACTAGCGGGAGGGTCCTACGAGCAGTACTTC. It yields the protein CASSFKGLAGGSYEQYF.

The chain couples TRBV9 to TRBJ2-5; D might be TRBD2 (6 bases). V was clipped by 2 bases and J by 5 bases, with 16 bases between them. The germline CDR1 and CDR2 sequences are SGDLS and YYNGEE. This CDR3 spans 15 amino acids. This CDR3 reads CASSVGGPLGETQYF. The CDR3 DNA reads as TGTGCCAGCAGCGTGGGGGGTCCGTTGGGGGAGACCCAGTACTTC.

This clonotype has only a few counts. The chain employs TRBV7-8 and TRBJ2-1, with 7 bases fitting TRBD2. Unmatched junction bases numbered 15, after V lost 0 bases and J lost 13 bases. The CDR3 length is 16 residues. CDR1 and CDR2 (germline): SGHVS, FQNEAQ. CDR3 loop: CASSLAASGARETQFF. The CDR3 coding sequence is TGTGCCAGCAGCTTAGCGGCTAGCGGAGCCAGGGAGACCCAGTTCTTC. Drawing the rest from reference TRBV7-8 and TRBJ2-1, the complete variable domain is GAGVSQSPRYKVAKRGQDVALRCDPISGHVSLFWYQQALGQGPEFLTYFQNEAQLDKSGLPSDRFFAERPEGSVSTLKIQRTQQEDSAVYLCASSLAASGARETQFFGPGTRLTVL.